This T cell receptor beta chain emerged from a study of CD4 T cells in lung cancer (dated by TCRdb to about 2019). For the wider study: In the study, blood T cells from NSCLC patients were screened for responses to candidate mutation-encoded neoepitopes, and neoantigen-specific CD4+ T-cell clones and TCRs were isolated. Tumor and non-adjacent lung tissue were obtained from several patients undergoing curative-intent resections for stage I-III non-small cell lung cancer. Aged 60 to 69 when blood was donated, the resected patients, most of whom were former smokers, had either lung adenocarcinoma or squamous cell carcinoma. Treatments received by the patients before blood donation included platinum chemotherapy, and some patients received nivolumab or pembrolizumab. The frequency of neoantigen-specific clonotypes in tumor resections, non-adjacent lung and cultured T-cell products was followed using TCRB deep sequencing.

In the case of this clone: Its antigen is currently not known. Given a far larger clone just one base away, this is likely a sequencing read error.

The investigation overall reported the following: Some blood-derived responses might be explained by in vitro priming of naive T cells or cross-reactivity rather than by memory responses to the cancer.

Library creation used the immunoSEQ multiplex PCR assay. DNA was isolated using Qiagen DNeasy or QIAamp micro DNA kits, and TCRB was sequenced using the Adaptive Biotechnology human TCRB sequencing kit. TCRB libraries were sequenced on an Illumina MiSeq. The study's processing was this. The kit provider's software was used to analyze TCRB sequence data, and Fisher's exact test was used to test clonotype templates for tumor enrichment. TCRdb re-hosts the immuneACCESS table, in-frame sequences only. Its copies lack some clones; in the studies checked, an unresolved V gene accounts for under half of them, and the cause for the rest is not known. The V and J calls and clone size were taken over from that table, and D and trimming were inferred from the DNA. The sample table shows approximately 11,000 clones, and around 69% are seen once. The ten largest clones take up 15% of the sample. Non-adjacent lung tissue was collected from the same resection as far as possible from the malignant lesion, at least 3 cm away.

From a lookup of the germline V gene, CDR1 and CDR2 are LGHNA and YNFKEQ. V and J are trimmed by 0 bases and 0 bases, and the gene matches miss 7 bases of the junction. CDR3 length: 19 amino acids, cysteine to phenylalanine. The kept DNA is CDR3 alone, 57 bases in frame from the first base. The rearranged segments are TRBV4-2 and TRBJ2-6; TRBD1 matches 8 bases in the middle. The clonotype comes from a man in his sixties with non-small cell lung cancer. The specimen sequenced was normal lung tissue taken away from the tumor. This receptor has the CDR3 CASSQDGTGVDSGANVLTF. Here is the DNA: TGTGCCAGCAGCCAAGATGGGACAGGCGTTGACTCTGGGGCCAACGTCCTGACTTTC.